Following are 13 T cell receptor beta chains from one sample sequenced in a study of cytomegalovirus exposure and HLA in healthy donors. The PCR employed 60 Vbeta primers together with 13 Jbeta primers. The data were produced by immunoSEQ multiplex PCR, yet TCRdb's version contains in-frame clones alone and is incomplete. The repertoire consists of under 150,000 clones, with roughly 72% occurring once and the leading ten covering around 2.2%. Sequences were obtained from PBMCs. These TCRs come from a man aged 40-50 years in good health and CMV-seronegative.

V gene TRBV6-6 combines with J gene TRBJ2-5; D possibly corresponds to TRBD1 (6 bases). The V end was cut by 5 bases, the J end by 3 bases, with 10 bases between. The CDR3 runs 13 residues. CDR1 is MNHNY and CDR2 is SVGAGI in the germline V gene (reference sequence). The CDR3 loop is CASSKNREETQYF. CDR3 nucleotide sequence: TGTGCCAGCAGTAAAAACAGGGAAGAGACCCAGTACTTC.

V usage is TRBV30 and J usage is TRBJ2-7; 9 nucleotides line up with TRBD2. V lost 0 bases to trimming and J lost 3 bases; unmatched junction nucleotides: 3. The CDR3 covers 14 residues. The germline V gene encodes CDR1 GTSNPN and CDR2 SVGIG (reference sequence). The CDR3 bases are TGTGCCTGGAGTGTCGGAGCGGGAGGCTACGAGCAGTACTTC. Translation: CAWSVGAGGYEQYF.

The V gene is TRBV19, the J gene TRBJ2-1, with D perhaps TRBD2 (5 bases). Germline V lookup: CDR1 LNHDA, CDR2 SQIVND (reference sequence). This CDR3 region has 17 residues. V lost 1 base to trimming and J lost 1 base, with 14 bases between them. CDR3 in amino acids: CASSIGLRRRSYNEQFF. The CDR3 region has the DNA TGTGCCAGTAGTATAGGCTTGCGGAGGAGGTCCTACAATGAGCAGTTCTTC.

This clone was recorded once. V and J are TRBV21-1 and TRBJ2-1; TRBD2 is taken as the D call from the table, unchecked against the DNA. TRBV21-1 has pseudogene status. There are 21 residues in the CDR3. The CDR3 DNA sequence: TGTGCCAGCAGCACCCAAGGGCCTAGCGGGGGGGAGACCTTCTCCTACAATGAGCAGTTCTTC. Its translation: CASSTQGPSGGETFSYNEQFF.

The rearrangement joins TRBV6-5 to TRBJ1-1, with D possibly TRBD1 on 5 matching bases. Trimming took off 2 bases at V and 5 bases at J, with 12 bases between the two ends. CDR1 is MNHEY and CDR2 is SVGAGI in the germline V gene. There are 14 residues in the CDR3. The CDR3 loop reads CASSYRQGGTEAFF. Written as DNA, the CDR3 is TGTGCCAGCAGTTACAGGCAGGGAGGGACTGAAGCTTTCTTT.

This clone has more than one count but fewer than ten. V usage is TRBV6-1 and J usage is TRBJ1-1; D possibly corresponds to TRBD1 (6 bases). CDR3 length: 15 amino acids. V was trimmed by 4 bases and J by 0 bases, leaving 12 bases between them. CDR1 and CDR2 (germline): MNHNS, SASEGT. The CDR3 sequence is CASSGRTVMNTEAFF. CDR3 DNA: TGTGCCAGCAGTGGACGGACAGTTATGAACACTGAAGCTTTCTTT.

This clone was seen a few times. V gene TRBV11-2 combines with J gene TRBJ2-2; TRBD2 agrees at 8 bases. Losses at the gene ends were 5 bases for V and 9 bases for J; bases not matched to a gene: 5. The CDR3 contains 13 residues. Per the germline V gene, CDR1 is SGHAT and CDR2 is FQNNGV. CDR3: CASSGGGPRELFF. The CDR3 DNA reads TGTGCCAGCAGCGGCGGGGGGCCCCGGGAGCTGTTTTTT.

The chain uses TRBV6-6 and TRBJ1-6; TRBD1 matches 7 bases. CDR3 length: 13 amino acids. Germline CDR1 is MNHNY and CDR2 is SVGAGI (reference sequence). Trimming at V came to 7 bases and at J to 10 bases, leaving 7 bases not matched to a gene. Written as DNA, the CDR3 is TGTGCCAGCAATTCAGGGGGAGGATCACCCCTCCACTTT. Translation: CASNSGGGSPLHF.

CDR3 amino acids: CAISEEVGGWSGNTIYF. In nucleotides, the CDR3 is TGTGCCATCAGTGAGGAGGTAGGGGGTTGGTCTGGAAACACCATATATTTT. This sequence joins TRBV10-3 and TRBJ1-3; a weak D match, TRBD1 (6 bases). Trimming cost V 2 bases and J 1 base, with 15 bases left between them. The CDR3 extends over 17 amino acids. Germline CDR1 ENHRY, CDR2 SYGVKD.

This rearrangement joins TRBV14 to TRBJ2-7; D unclear. The CDR3 is made up of 16 amino acids. Per germline, CDR1 SGHDN and CDR2 FVKESK. V lost 4 bases and J lost 5, with 21 bases in between. The CDR3 nucleotides are TGTGCCAGCAGCCCGTTACGGTATGTCTCGCGCGACGAGCAGTACTTC. Residues: CASSPLRYVSRDEQYF.

The J gene is TRBJ2-7, the V gene TRBV4-1; D call uncertain. Trimming shortened V by 0 bases and J by 6 bases, and 12 bases separated the two germline ends. Germline loops: CDR1 MGHRA, CDR2 YSYEKL. CDR3 length: 14 amino acids. This chain's CDR3 is CASSQDQIGGEQYF. CDR3 bases: TGCGCCAGCAGCCAAGATCAGATTGGCGGCGAGCAGTACTTC.

This clone has only a few counts. The chain combines TRBV5-6 with TRBJ1-4; D unresolved. The CDR3 has 16 residues. Trimming pared 0 bases from V and 4 bases from J, leaving 13 bases between. Germline V gene data show CDR1 as SGHDT and CDR2 as YYEEEE. The CDR3 bases are TGTGCCAGCAGCTTGGTTGACGCCGGAGGTAATGAAAAACTGTTTTTT. Amino acids: CASSLVDAGGNEKLFF.

This clone was seen a few times. The J gene is TRBJ1-1, the V gene TRBV27; no clear D. Germline-derived CDR1 and CDR2 are MNHEY and SMNVEV (reference sequence). The CDR3 consists of 13 residues. V was clipped by 4 bases and J by 7 bases, with 13 bases between them. In nucleotides, the CDR3 is TGTGCCAGCAGTTCGGGTCGGATTATTGAAGCTTTCTTT. This sequence encodes CASSSGRIIEAFF.